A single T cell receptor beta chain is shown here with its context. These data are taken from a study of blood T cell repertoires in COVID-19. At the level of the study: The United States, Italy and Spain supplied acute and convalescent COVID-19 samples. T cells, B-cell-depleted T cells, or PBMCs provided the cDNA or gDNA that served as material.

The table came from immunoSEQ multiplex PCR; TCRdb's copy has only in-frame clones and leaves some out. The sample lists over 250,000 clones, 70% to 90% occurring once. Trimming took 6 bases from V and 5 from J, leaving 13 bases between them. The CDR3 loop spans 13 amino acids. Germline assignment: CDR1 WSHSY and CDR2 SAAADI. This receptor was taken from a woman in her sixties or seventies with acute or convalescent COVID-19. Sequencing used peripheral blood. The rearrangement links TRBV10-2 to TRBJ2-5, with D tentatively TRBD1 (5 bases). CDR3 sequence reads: CASRQGARETQYF. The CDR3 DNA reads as TGCGCCAGCAGACAAGGGGCTCGGGAGACCCAGTACTTC.